Listed below are T cell receptor beta chains from one sample, sequenced in a study of blood T cell repertoires in COVID-19. Sequencing was performed with immunoSEQ multiplex PCR; in TCRdb, only in-frame clones are kept and a portion is missing. Of tens of thousands of clones listed, approximately 84% are singletons. Sequencing input: peripheral blood. The receptors originated from a man in his 70s with active COVID-19. The CDR3 runs from the conserved cysteine through the conserved F or W. A D gene is named only where the DNA matches it firmly. Clone size is not always given. Where it is, it says once, few, many or a class for expanded clones.

d_call,j_call,v_call,clone_size,cdr3_nt,cdr3_aa
.,TRBJ1-1,TRBV12-5,few,TGTGCTAGTGGTACCGGTTTGCGGGGATGGGCGAACACTGAAGCTTTCTTT,CASGTGLRGWANTEAFF
TRBD1,TRBJ1-1,TRBV15,.,TGTGCCACCAGCACAGGGGGAGAAACTGAAGCTTTCTTT,CATSTGGETEAFF
TRBD1,TRBJ2-7,TRBV28,.,TGTGCCAGCACAACCGGGACAGGGTTCTACGAGCAGTACTTC,CASTTGTGFYEQYF
TRBD2,TRBJ2-2,TRBV4-3,.,TGCGCCAGCAGCCTTTTTGCGACTAGCGGGGTCACCGGGGAGCTGTTTTTT,CASSLFATSGVTGELFF
.,TRBJ2-6,TRBV7-9,.,TGTGCCAGCAGCTTAGCAACTACCTCTGGGGCCAACGTCCTGACTTTC,CASSLATTSGANVLTF
TRBD2,TRBJ2-3,TRBV5-6,.,TGTGCCAGCAGCTGGGCCCGGACTAGCGGTTCAGATACGCAGTATTTT,CASSWARTSGSDTQYF
.,TRBJ2-5,TRBV11-1,.,TGTGCCAGCAGCTTTCTCAGGGAGACCCAGTACTTC,CASSFLRETQYF
.,TRBJ2-3,TRBV18,once,TGTGCCAGCTCACCAAAAACCCAGCGGACCACAGATACGCAGTATTTT,CASSPKTQRTTDTQYF
TRBD1,TRBJ2-3,TRBV7-2,.,TGTGCCAACAGCTCACAGGGGGCGGGAGATACGCAGTATTTT,CANSSQGAGDTQYF
.,TRBJ2-3,TRBV5-4,.,TGTGCCAGCAGCTTGGGCGGGAGCACAGATACGCAGTATTTT,CASSLGGSTDTQYF
.,TRBJ2-1,TRBV11-1,.,TGTGCCAGCAGCTTCGGACGGGAAGGCAATGAGCAGTTCTTC,CASSFGREGNEQFF
.,TRBJ2-7,TRBV4-1,.,TGCGCCAGCAGCCAAGAGAGACTAGGCGTCGAGCAGTACTTC,CASSQERLGVEQYF
.,TRBJ2-7,TRBV6-5,.,TGTGCCAGCAGTTACATAGGACAAGCAGGGACCTACGAGCAGTACTTC,CASSYIGQAGTYEQYF
TRBD1,TRBJ1-1,TRBV14,once,TGTGCCAGCAGCCACAGGGGGACTGAAGCTTTCTTT,CASSHRGTEAFF
TRBD1,TRBJ2-1,TRBV12-3/TRBV12-4,.,TGTGCCAGCAGCAGACAGGGGTACAATGAGCAGTTCTTC,CASSRQGYNEQFF
TRBD2,TRBJ2-2,TRBV3-1/TRBV3-2,.,TGTGCCAGCAGCCGATTCCATGGACTAGCGGGAGGGTCCGGGAACACCGGGGAGCTGTTTTTT,CASSRFHGLAGGSGNTGELFF
TRBD1,TRBJ2-5,TRBV4-2,.,TGTGCCAGCAGCCAACAGGGACAGGGGCGGGAGACCCAGTACTTC,CASSQQGQGRETQYF
TRBD1,TRBJ1-3,TRBV5-4,.,TGTGCCAGCAGCTTAGGGACAGGGTCAGGAAACACCATATATTTT,CASSLGTGSGNTIYF
.,TRBJ2-1,TRBV27,.,TGTGCCAGCAGTTTATCTGGGTCTAGCCGTTACAATGAGCAGTTCTTC,CASSLSGSSRYNEQFF
TRBD2,TRBJ2-5,TRBV4-1,.,TGCGCCAGCAGCCAAAACGCCGGGACTAGCGGGGAGACCCAGTACTTC,CASSQNAGTSGETQYF
.,TRBJ2-6,TRBV11-3,.,TGTGCCAGCAGCTTAGAAGGCACAGGTTCGGGGGCCAACGTCCTGACTTTC,CASSLEGTGSGANVLTF
TRBD1,TRBJ2-2,TRBV5-1,.,TGCGCCAGCAGCTCCCAGGGGGCGGACACCGGGGAGCTGTTTTTT,CASSSQGADTGELFF
TRBD1,TRBJ2-3,TRBV5-1,.,TGCGCCAGCAGCTTGGAAGGACAGGGGGGCGATACGCAGTATTTT,CASSLEGQGGDTQYF
.,TRBJ1-2,TRBV4-3,.,TGCGCCAGCAGCTCACAAATGGGGCAGACTAACTATGGCTACACCTTC,CASSSQMGQTNYGYTF
.,TRBJ2-7,TRBV19,.,TGTGCCAGTAGTACAACCCTCGGGAGTTACGAGCAGTACTTC,CASSTTLGSYEQYF
.,TRBJ1-6,TRBV24-1,.,TGTGCCACCAGTGACGGGTATAATTCACCCCTCCACTTT,CATSDGYNSPLHF
.,TRBJ2-2,TRBV3-1/TRBV3-2,.,TGTGCCAGCAGCCAAGATCTAGTCACCGGGGAGCTGTTTTTT,CASSQDLVTGELFF
.,TRBJ1-6,TRBV5-1,.,TGCGCCAGCAAAATCGGGACACCCAGGGGTTCACCCCTCCACTTT,CASKIGTPRGSPLHF
.,TRBJ1-6,TRBV11-2,.,TGTGCCAGCAGCAGACTTTCACCCCTCCACTTT,CASSRLSPLHF
.,TRBJ2-1,TRBV29-1,.,TGCAGCGTGGCCCGGGAACCCTCGGGCAATGAGCAGTTCTTC,CSVAREPSGNEQFF
TRBD1,TRBJ1-2,TRBV18,.,TGTGCCAGCTCCGCGGGACAGGGAGGAAGTGGCTACACCTTC,CASSAGQGGSGYTF
.,TRBJ1-1,TRBV29-1,few,TGCAGCGCACACCCCGGGGGCACTGAAGCTTTCTTT,CSAHPGGTEAFF
.,TRBJ1-2,TRBV5-1,.,TGCGCCAGCAGCTTGGTTACAGAAGGAAGTGGCTACACCTTC,CASSLVTEGSGYTF
.,TRBJ2-2,TRBV2,few,TGTGCCAGCAGACCAAACCAGGGGTCGAACACCGGGGAGCTGTTTTTT,CASRPNQGSNTGELFF
TRBD1,TRBJ1-2,TRBV5-6,.,TGTGCCAGCAGCGCGACAGGGTTGAACTATGGCTACACCTTC,CASSATGLNYGYTF
.,TRBJ1-4,TRBV4-1,.,TGCGCCAGCAGCCCCTCACAGGGATTCAATGAAAAACTGTTTTTT,CASSPSQGFNEKLFF
.,TRBJ2-3,TRBV7-3,.,TGTGCCAGCAGCTTGTCAGGGGAGGATACGCAGTATTTT,CASSLSGEDTQYF
TRBD2,TRBJ2-7,TRBV28,.,TGTGCCAGCAGTTCGGGAGGGGCTAAGTCCTACGAGCAGTACTTC,CASSSGGAKSYEQYF
.,TRBJ1-5,TRBV28,.,TGTGCCAGCAGTTTAGGGTCCATTGGGGGGTCCGGCAATCAGCCCCAGCATTTT,CASSLGSIGGSGNQPQHF
.,TRBJ1-2,TRBV28,.,TGTGCCAGCAGTTCCCCGACAAGCTATGGCTACACCTTC,CASSSPTSYGYTF
TRBD2,TRBJ2-1,TRBV3-1/TRBV3-2,.,TGTGCCAGCAGCCACGATAGCGGGTACCCTTACAATGAGCAGTTCTTC,CASSHDSGYPYNEQFF
TRBD2,TRBJ2-7,TRBV6-6,.,TGTGCCAGCAGTTCCGGGCCCGGGGGGGGACGAGACGAGCAGTACTTC,CASSSGPGGGRDEQYF
.,TRBJ1-1,TRBV6-5,.,TGTGCCAGCAGCTACGCGGACACTGAAGCTTTCTTT,CASSYADTEAFF
TRBD1,TRBJ2-2,TRBV5-6,.,TGTGCCAGCAGCTGGGACAGGGTCACCGGGGAGCTGTTTTTT,CASSWDRVTGELFF
.,TRBJ2-5,TRBV6-6,.,TGTGCCAGCACTCTGGCCAGGGATCGGGAGACCCAGTACTTC,CASTLARDRETQYF
TRBD1,TRBJ2-4,TRBV19,.,TGTGCCAGTAGTATAGTACAGGGGATTAAAAACATTCAGTACTTC,CASSIVQGIKNIQYF
.,TRBJ2-2,TRBV11-2,.,TGTGCCAGCAGCTTAGTCGTGAACACCGGGGAGCTGTTTTTT,CASSLVVNTGELFF
TRBD2,TRBJ2-5,TRBV29-1,.,TGCAGCGCTCGGACTAGCGACCAAGAGACCCAGTACTTC,CSARTSDQETQYF
.,TRBJ1-3,TRBV5-5,.,TGTGCCAGCAGCCTGGGGCCAGGTGGAAACACCATATATTTT,CASSLGPGGNTIYF
.,TRBJ2-7,TRBV5-1,.,TGCGCCAGCAGCCGGGGGTACGAGCAGTACTTC,CASSRGYEQYF
.,TRBJ2-5,TRBV3-1/TRBV3-2,.,TGTGCCAGCAGCGCGAGGGGGGGGCTAGAGACCCAGTACTTC,CASSARGGLETQYF
.,TRBJ2-7,TRBV27,.,TGTGCCAGCAGTGCGACCGGGACACTGGCTGGCGAGCAGTACTTC,CASSATGTLAGEQYF
.,TRBJ1-6,TRBV27,.,TGTGCCAGCAGTTCACTGACTCAGGGGTCCTATTCACCCCTCCACTTT,CASSSLTQGSYSPLHF
.,TRBJ2-3,TRBV7-7,.,TGTGCCAGCAGCACCACTCAGACTAGCACAGATACGCAGTATTTT,CASSTTQTSTDTQYF